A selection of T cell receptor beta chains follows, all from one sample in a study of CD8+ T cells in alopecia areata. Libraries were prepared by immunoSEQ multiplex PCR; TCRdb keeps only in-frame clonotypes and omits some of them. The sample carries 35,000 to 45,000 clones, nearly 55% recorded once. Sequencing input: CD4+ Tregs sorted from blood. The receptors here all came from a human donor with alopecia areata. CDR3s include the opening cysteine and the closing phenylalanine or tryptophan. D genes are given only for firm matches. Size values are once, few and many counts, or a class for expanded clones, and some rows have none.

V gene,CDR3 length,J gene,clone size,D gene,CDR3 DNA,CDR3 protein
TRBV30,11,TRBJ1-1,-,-,TGTGCCTGGAGTATACTCACTGAAGCTTTCTTT,CAWSILTEAFF
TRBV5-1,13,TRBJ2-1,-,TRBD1,TGCGCCAGCAGCCCAGGGGGCGAAAATGAGCAGTTCTTC,CASSPGGENEQFF
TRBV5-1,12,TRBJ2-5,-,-,TGCGCCAGCAGCTTGGCCGGTGAGACCCAGTACTTC,CASSLAGETQYF
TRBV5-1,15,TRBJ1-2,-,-,TGCGCCAGCAGCCCGCCGGCAGACTTTAACTATGGCTACACCTTC,CASSPPADFNYGYTF
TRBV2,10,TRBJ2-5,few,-,TGTGCCAGCAGTGATGTGACCCAGTACTTC,CASSDVTQYF
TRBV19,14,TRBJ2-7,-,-,TGTGCCAGTAGTAGGAGCCCCAGCCCCTACGAGCAGTACTTC,CASSRSPSPYEQYF
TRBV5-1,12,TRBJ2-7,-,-,TGCGCCAGCAGCTTGGGGCGGAGCGAGCAGTACTTC,CASSLGRSEQYF
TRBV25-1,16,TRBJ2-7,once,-,TGTGCCAGCAGAGGGGGCGGAGGGAGGTCCCCCTACGAGCAGTACTTC,CASRGGGGRSPYEQYF
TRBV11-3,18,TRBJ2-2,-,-,TGTGCCAGCAGCTTAGCGCCGGGACTTGTAATCGAGACCGGGGAGCTGTTTTTT,CASSLAPGLVIETGELFF
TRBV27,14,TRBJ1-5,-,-,TGTGCCAGCAGTTCCCGAGAGCGCGGGCAGCCCCAGCATTTT,CASSSRERGQPQHF
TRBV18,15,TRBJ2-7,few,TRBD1,TGTGCCAGCTCACCACAGGGACAGGGGTCGGGCGAGCAGTACTTC,CASSPQGQGSGEQYF
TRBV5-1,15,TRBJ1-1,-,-,TGCGCCAGCAGCGGCCGGGACGCGGGGAACACTGAAGCTTTCTTT,CASSGRDAGNTEAFF
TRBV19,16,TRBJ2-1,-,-,TGTGCCAGTAGTATTCCTGGGTCTACACCCTACAATGAGCAGTTCTTC,CASSIPGSTPYNEQFF
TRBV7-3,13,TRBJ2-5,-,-,TGTGCCAGCAGCGCGGACAGTTGGGAGACCCAGTACTTC,CASSADSWETQYF
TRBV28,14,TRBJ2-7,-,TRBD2,TGTGCCAGCACCTCGAAGGGGACTAGCGGAGAGCAGTACTTC,CASTSKGTSGEQYF
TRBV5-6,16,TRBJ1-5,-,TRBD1,TGTGCCAGCAGCTTATCCCGGACAGGGGAGGATCAGCCCCAGCATTTT,CASSLSRTGEDQPQHF